Here is one TCR beta chain with its context. This sample stems from a study of blood T cell repertoires in COVID-19. This CDR3 is built from 12 residues. CDR1 is LNHDA, CDR2 SQIVND, per germline (reference sequence). Trimming cost V 8 bases and J 2 bases, with 7 bases left between them. Sequencing was performed with immunoSEQ multiplex PCR; in TCRdb, only in-frame clones are kept and a portion is missing. The sample includes 200,000 to 250,000 clones, over 65% of them seen just once. Recovered status applied to Cohort 3 donors who had two consecutive negative PCRs. It also applied to those with clearance or with symptom resolution.

The origin of this receptor is a woman aged 60 to 75 who had recovered from COVID-19. The specimen sequenced was PBMCs or T cells enriched from blood (not recorded which). The gene calls are TRBV19 and TRBJ2-1, with D perhaps matching TRBD1 (6 bases). CDR3 nucleotides: TGTGCCAGTTGGGACACCTACAATGAGCAGTTCTTC. Amino acid sequence: CASWDTYNEQFF.